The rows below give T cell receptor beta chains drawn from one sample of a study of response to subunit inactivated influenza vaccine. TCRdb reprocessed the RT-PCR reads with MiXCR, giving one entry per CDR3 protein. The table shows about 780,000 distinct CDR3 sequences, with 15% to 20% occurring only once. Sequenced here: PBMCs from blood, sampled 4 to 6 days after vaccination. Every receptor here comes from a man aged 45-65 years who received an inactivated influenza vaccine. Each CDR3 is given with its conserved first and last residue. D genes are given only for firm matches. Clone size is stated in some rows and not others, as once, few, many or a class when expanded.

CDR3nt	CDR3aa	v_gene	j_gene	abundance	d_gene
TGCAGCGTTGTCGGCGGGGGGCTCACAGATACGCAGTATTTT	CSVVGGGLTDTQYF	TRBV29-1	TRBJ2-3	few	TRBD2
TGTGCCAGTAGTATAGATGGACAGGGGGCTCAGCCCCAGCATTTT	CASSIDGQGAQPQHF	TRBV19	TRBJ1-5	NA	TRBD1
TGCGCCAGCAGCCAAGATCATCCGGACGGGGAGCTGTTTTTT	CASSQDHPDGELFF	TRBV4-1	TRBJ2-2	NA	NA
TGCGCCAGCAGCTTGGTTTTCCGGACAGGTACTAATGAAAAACTGTTTTTT	CASSLVFRTGTNEKLFF	TRBV5-1	TRBJ1-4	few	TRBD1
TGCAGCGCATTACCGGGACTAGCGGGATATAATGAGCAGTTCTTC	CSALPGLAGYNEQFF	TRBV29-1	TRBJ2-1	NA	TRBD2
TGTGCCAGCAGCTATACTAGCGTGACCCGTTTTAGCAATGAGCAGTTCTTC	CASSYTSVTRFSNEQFF	TRBV7-2	TRBJ2-1	NA	TRBD2
TGTGCCAGCTCTGCGGGAGGGCTTATCGAGCAGTTCTTC	CASSAGGLIEQFF	TRBV2	TRBJ2-1	NA	TRBD2
TGCGCCAGCAGCTTGAGGGCTAGCGGGGCCACAGATACGCAGTATTTT	CASSLRASGATDTQYF	TRBV5-1	TRBJ2-3	few	TRBD2
TGTGCCAGCAGTTCTAGGAGGTCGGGGACAGATACGCAGTATTTT	CASSSRRSGTDTQYF	TRBV2	TRBJ2-3	NA	NA
TGTGCCAGCAGATCCTGGACAGGGAGTGGCTACACCTTC	CASRSWTGSGYTF	TRBV6-1	TRBJ1-2	NA	TRBD1
TGCAGCGTTGACGACTTGCTGGATGAGCAGTTCTTC	CSVDDLLDEQFF	TRBV29-1	TRBJ2-1	NA	NA
TGCAGTGCTAGCGGACCCCCCCCGACTAGCGGGGGCTACGAGCAGTACTTC	CSASGPPPTSGGYEQYF	TRBV20-1	TRBJ2-7	few	TRBD2
TGCGCCAGCAGCTTGGGACAGGGAAATGGCTACACCTTC	CASSLGQGNGYTF	TRBV7-8	TRBJ1-2	many	TRBD1
TGTGCCACCAGTGATTCGGGACTAGCGGGGGGAAACCAAGAGACCCAGTACTTC	CATSDSGLAGGNQETQYF	TRBV24-1	TRBJ2-5	NA	TRBD2
TGTGCCAGCAGCTGGGGACTGGTACAAGAGACCCAGTACTTC	CASSWGLVQETQYF	TRBV7-9	TRBJ2-5	NA	NA
TGCGCCAGCAATCATCCTAGCGGGGGGTCGAACACCGGGGAGCTGTTTTTT	CASNHPSGGSNTGELFF	TRBV5-1	TRBJ2-2	NA	TRBD2
TGTGCCAGCAGTTCCGTCGGGGAGGGCGATGGAAACACCATATATTTT	CASSSVGEGDGNTIYF	TRBV6-5	TRBJ1-3	few	NA
TGTGCCAGCAGGGGGGACAGCTTGTACGAGCAGTACTTC	CASRGDSLYEQYF	TRBV6-6	TRBJ2-7	NA	TRBD1